These 19 T cell receptor beta chains were sequenced from one sample in a study of T cells in localized non-small cell lung cancer. Sequencing used immunoSEQ multiplex PCR; TCRdb keeps in-frame clones, though not all of them. The sample includes tens of thousands of clones, around 79% of them seen just once. Sample: peripheral blood, taken before any cancer treatment. These receptors originate from a male donor aged 60 or over with stage III squamous cell lung carcinoma.

The chain links TRBV4-1 to TRBJ1-4; D is unresolved. The CDR3 is made up of 15 amino acids. Germline CDR1 is MGHRA and CDR2 is YSYEKL. V was clipped by 2 bases and J by 0 bases, with 7 bases between them. This chain's CDR3 is CASSQLSATNEKLFF. CDR3 nucleotides: TGCGCCAGCAGCCAACTATCGGCAACTAATGAAAAACTGTTTTTT.

This clone has just a few counts. The rearrangement links TRBV6-5 to TRBJ1-2; 11 nucleotides match TRBD1. After removal of 2 bases from V and 8 bases from J, the junction contained 7 bases not matched to a gene. Looked up from germline, CDR1 is MNHEY and CDR2 is SVGAGI. The CDR3 extends over 15 amino acids. The CDR3 sequence: CASSYEYRDRGGYTF. Here the CDR3 DNA reads TGTGCCAGCAGTTACGAGTACCGGGACAGGGGGGGCTACACCTTC.

J is TRBJ2-1 and V is TRBV7-9, with 13 positions matching TRBD2. Per the germline V gene, CDR1 is SEHNR and CDR2 is FQNEAQ (reference sequence). The CDR3 has 18 amino acids. Losses at the gene ends were 4 bases for V and 3 bases for J; bases not matched to a gene: 9. The CDR3 bases are TGTGCCAGCAGCTCCGGAGACGGACTAGCGGGGGTCTACAATGAGCAGTTCTTC. It is translated as CASSSGDGLAGVYNEQFF.

This clone came up once. This chain links TRBV5-1 with TRBJ2-1, with TRBD1 as a possible D gene (6 bases). The length of the CDR3 is 16 residues. V dropped 1 base and J dropped 3 bases, with 14 bases sitting between them. Germline CDR1 reads SGHRS; CDR2 reads YFSETQ. Here the CDR3 DNA reads TGCGCCAGCAGCTTGAGGCCAGGGGAATTCTACAATGAGCAGTTCTTC. Translated, it gives CASSLRPGEFYNEQFF.

The V and J genes are TRBV7-6 and TRBJ2-3, with 9 positions matching TRBD2. The length of the CDR3 is 15 residues. Germline CDR1 is SGHVS and CDR2 is FNYEAQ. The junction had 3 bases not matched to a gene; V was cut back by 3 bases and J by 2 bases. The CDR3 sequence is CASSLTSGFTDTQYF. CDR3 bases: TGTGCCAGCAGCTTGACTAGCGGCTTCACAGATACGCAGTATTTT.

V gene TRBV7-2 combines with J gene TRBJ2-1, with D hard to call. This CDR3 is 13 amino acids long. The V gene lost 3 bases and the J gene lost 10 bases, with 13 bases spanning the gap. Per the germline V gene, CDR1 is SGHTA and CDR2 is FQGNSA. The CDR3 spells CASSLAAPLEQFF. The CDR3 region has the DNA TGTGCCAGCAGCTTGGCGGCCCCGTTGGAGCAGTTCTTC.

This clone occurred once. The rearrangement uses TRBV6-5 and TRBJ1-4; D is perhaps TRBD1 (5 bases). The V end lost 0 bases, the J end lost 4 bases, and 9 bases lay between the germline ends. Germline V gene data show CDR1 as MNHEY and CDR2 as SVGAGI. The CDR3 spans 15 residues. Written as DNA, the CDR3 is TGTGCCAGCAGTTACTCTCTTCAGGGTAATGAAAAACTGTTTTTT. Amino acids: CASSYSLQGNEKLFF.

V and J are TRBV5-1 and TRBJ1-2; the D gene is possibly TRBD1 (5 bases). V was cut by 4 bases and J by 2 bases, with 12 bases left in between. Germline assignment: CDR1 SGHRS and CDR2 YFSETQ. The CDR3 covers 14 residues. The DNA for the CDR3 is TGCGCCAGCAGCCCTGTGGGGGGGAACTATGGCTACACCTTC. It is translated as CASSPVGGNYGYTF.

The genes are TRBV4-1 and TRBJ1-4, with 7 bases aligning to TRBD1. Losses at the gene ends were 3 bases for V and 0 bases for J; bases not matched to a gene: 10. The germline V gene encodes CDR1 MGHRA and CDR2 YSYEKL. The CDR3 runs 18 residues. In DNA form, the CDR3 reads TGCGCCAGCAGCCAGCCGCCGGGACAGCGTGCAACTAATGAAAAACTGTTTTTT. This translates into CASSQPPGQRATNEKLFF.

The J gene is TRBJ2-7, the V gene TRBV18, with 7 bases that match TRBD2. The V gene's germline CDR1 is KGHSH and CDR2 LQKENI. The CDR3 length is 13 residues. The V gene end was trimmed by 3 bases and the J gene end by 2 bases; junction bases not matched to a gene: 1. Here the CDR3 reads CASSPGTTYEQYF. The CDR3 DNA reads TGTGCCAGCTCACCCGGGACTACCTACGAGCAGTACTTC.

The chain recombines TRBV19 with TRBJ1-1; D unresolved. V dropped 6 bases and J dropped 3 bases, with 8 bases sitting between them. The germline CDR1 and CDR2 sequences are LNHDA and SQIVND (reference sequence). There are 12 residues in the CDR3. CDR3 protein: CASSLQDTEAFF. DNA of the CDR3: TGTGCCAGTAGCCTCCAAGACACTGAAGCTTTCTTT. The variable domain in full, completed from reference TRBV19 and TRBJ1-1, reads DGGITQSPKYLFRKEGQNVTLSCEQNLNHDAMYWYRQDPGQGLRLIYYSQIVNDFQKGDIAEGYSVSREKKESFPLTVTSAQKNPTAFYLCASSLQDTEAFFGQGTRLTVV.

The gene calls are TRBV6-1 and TRBJ2-1, with no clear D. Germline V gives CDR1 MNHNS, CDR2 SASEGT. CDR3 size: 14 residues. Trimming removed 6 bases at V and 10 bases at J, with 19 bases between. The DNA of the CDR3 is TGTGCCAGCAGCTCTTTCTATGGGGTTTCGGAGCAGTTCTTC. Translated, it gives CASSSFYGVSEQFF.

The chain links TRBV14 to TRBJ2-1; TRBD2 is a possible D gene (6 bases). In germline, CDR1 is SGHDN, CDR2 FVKESK. The CDR3 runs 15 residues. The germline V and J ends were trimmed by 5 bases and 5 bases, with 16 bases remaining between them. CDR3 region: CASSKEPGLHNEQFF. The CDR3, as DNA: TGTGCCAGCAGCAAGGAGCCCGGACTACACAATGAGCAGTTCTTC.

V usage is TRBV2 and J usage is TRBJ2-4; no clear D gene. The CDR3 is 11 residues long. Germline V gives CDR1 SNHLY, CDR2 FYNNEI. V lost 5 bases to trimming and J lost 10 bases, with 9 bases between them. CDR3 loop: CASSSAEIQYF. CDR3 coding DNA: TGTGCCAGCAGTTCAGCCGAGATTCAGTACTTC.

Only a few counts were recorded for this clone. The chain carries TRBV5-1 and TRBJ2-6; D remains ambiguous. Germline CDR1 SGHRS, CDR2 YFSETQ. The CDR3 sequence is 16 residues long. Between the trimmed V and J ends, which lost 3 bases and 2 bases, there was a span of 12 bases. The CDR3 sequence: CASSSRHTTGANVLTF. For the CDR3, the DNA is TGCGCCAGCAGCTCCAGACACACTACTGGGGCCAACGTCCTGACTTTC.

The genes are TRBV19 and TRBJ1-4; D perhaps matches TRBD1 (5 bases). Germline V gives CDR1 LNHDA, CDR2 SQIVND (reference sequence). V gave up 6 bases and J gave up 3 bases, with 14 bases separating them. The CDR3 loop spans 15 amino acids. The CDR3 DNA sequence: TGTGCCAGTAGCCCCGGTCGGGGGTCTAATGAAAAACTGTTTTTT. Amino acids: CASSPGRGSNEKLFF.

The J gene is TRBJ2-3, the V gene TRBV5-1, with TRBD1 identical over 8 bases. The CDR3 loop spans 14 amino acids. V gave up 6 bases and J gave up 3 bases; unmatched junction bases: 6. Germline loops: CDR1 SGHRS, CDR2 YFSETQ. CDR3 protein: CASMAGGLTDTQYF. The CDR3 DNA follows: TGCGCCAGCATGGCAGGGGGCTTAACAGATACGCAGTATTTT. The variable domain in full, completed from reference TRBV5-1 and TRBJ2-3, reads KAGVTQTPRYLIKTRGQQVTLSCSPISGHRSVSWYQQTPGQGLQFLFEYFSETQRNKGNFPGRFSGRQFSNSRSEMNVSTLELGDSALYLCASMAGGLTDTQYFGPGTRLTVL.

A remark on this clone: The junction departs from the called germline gene at one end, perhaps through a read error. V usage is TRBV6-5 and J usage is TRBJ2-5, with 10 bases aligning to TRBD1. Germline V gene lookup returns CDR1 MNHEY and CDR2 SVGAGI. CDR3 length equals 13 residues. In nucleotides, the CDR3 is TGTGCCAGCAGTGACCCCGGGACAGGGGCGCCCAACTTC. Translating it yields CASSDPGTGAPNF.

This chain joins TRBV9 and TRBJ1-1; D is ambiguous. Trimming left V 0 bases short and J 0 bases short, with 6 bases between. Germline CDR1 SGDLS, CDR2 YYNGEE. The CDR3 consists of 14 residues. The CDR3 loop reads CASSVGPMNTEAFF. The CDR3 DNA sequence: TGTGCCAGCAGCGTAGGACCGATGAACACTGAAGCTTTCTTT.